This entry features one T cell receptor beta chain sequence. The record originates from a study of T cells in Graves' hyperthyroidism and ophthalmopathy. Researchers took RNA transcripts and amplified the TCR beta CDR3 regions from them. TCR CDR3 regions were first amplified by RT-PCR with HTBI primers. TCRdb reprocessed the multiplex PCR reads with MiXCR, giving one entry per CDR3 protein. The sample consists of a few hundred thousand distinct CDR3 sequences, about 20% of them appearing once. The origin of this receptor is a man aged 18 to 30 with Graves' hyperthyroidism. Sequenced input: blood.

CDR3 in DNA: TGTGCCACCAGTGTGGGACAGGGCAGGACCGGGGAGCTGTTTTTT. It encodes CATSVGQGRTGELFF. The rearrangement uses TRBV24-1 and TRBJ2-2; 9 bases are shared with TRBD1. V lost 5 bases, J lost 5 bases, and 5 bases stayed unmatched. Germline values: CDR1 KGHDR, CDR2 SFDVKD. The CDR3 is 15 amino acids.